The 2 T cell receptor beta chains given below trace back to one sample, sequenced in a study of cytomegalovirus exposure and HLA in healthy donors. The primer mix had 60 Vbeta and 13 Jbeta primers. Sequenced by immunoSEQ multiplex PCR; TCRdb stores in-frame clones only, minus some. The sample shows roughly 180,000 clones, roughly 8.7% of them seen only once. The material sequenced was PBMCs. These receptors came from a woman in her thirties in good health and CMV-seropositive.

This chain joins TRBV5-1 and TRBJ2-5, with 10 bases matching TRBD1. The DNA end favors TRBJ2-7, so the J call may be wrong. This CDR3 is 16 amino acids long. Germline V lookup: CDR1 SGHRS, CDR2 YFSETQ. The chain's CDR3 is CASSPGTGATSYEQYF. CDR3 coding DNA: TGCGCCAGCAGTCCCGGGACAGGGGCCACATCCTACGAGCAGTACTTC.

V is TRBV10-3 and J is TRBJ1-1; D may be TRBD1 (5 bases). V was shortened by 11 bases and J by 5 bases, with 15 bases between the two germline ends. The CDR3 is made up of 12 amino acids. CDR1 ENHRY and CDR2 SYGVKD come from the germline V gene. The CDR3 DNA reads as TGTGCCTCCCGATGGGGCGAGACTGAAGCTTTCTTT. Translating it yields CASRWGETEAFF.